The TCR beta chain under discussion was sequenced for a study of blood T cell repertoires in COVID-19. Study processing details: Reference gene primer amplification in the assay estimated nucleated cell counts. Only in-frame clones appear in the TCRdb table, and some are missing; sequencing was by immunoSEQ multiplex PCR. The V and J calls and clone size come from that table; D and trimming were worked out from the DNA. The table lists hundreds of thousands of clones, 90% of them singletons. The length of the CDR3 is 19 residues. V lost 0 bases to trimming and J lost 5 bases, with 23 bases between them. CDR1 SGHVS and CDR2 FQNEAQ come from the germline V gene.

The genes are TRBV7-8 and TRBJ2-4, with D possibly being TRBD1 (6 bases). The TCR was taken from a woman under 30 with acute or convalescent COVID-19. Sequencing was done on a sample of peripheral blood. The CDR3, as DNA: TGTGCCAGCAGCTTAGCGGTCTCATTTCCGGGACACGATGAAAACATTCAGTACTTC. It codes for CASSLAVSFPGHDENIQYF.